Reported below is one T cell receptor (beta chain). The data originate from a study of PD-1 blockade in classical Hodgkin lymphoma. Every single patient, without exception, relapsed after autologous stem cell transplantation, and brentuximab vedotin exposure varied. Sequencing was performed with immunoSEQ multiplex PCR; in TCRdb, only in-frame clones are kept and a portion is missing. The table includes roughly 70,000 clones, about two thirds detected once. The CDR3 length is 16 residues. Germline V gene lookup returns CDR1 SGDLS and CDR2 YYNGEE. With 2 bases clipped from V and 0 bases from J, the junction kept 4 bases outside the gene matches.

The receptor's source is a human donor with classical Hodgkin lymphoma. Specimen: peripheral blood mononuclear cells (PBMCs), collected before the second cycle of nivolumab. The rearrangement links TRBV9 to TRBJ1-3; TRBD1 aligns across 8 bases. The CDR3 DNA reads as TGTGCCAGCAGCGTTTCCGGGACAGGCTCTGGAAACACCATATATTTT. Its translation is CASSVSGTGSGNTIYF.